Detailed here is one TCR beta chain. This specimen belongs to a study of control samples from healthy donors and cancer patients. Profiled with immunoSEQ multiplex PCR; TCRdb holds only in-frame clones, not every one. Counted here are around 110,000 clones, 75% to 90% occurring once; the ten biggest clones make up 0.95% to 1.3%. Germline-derived CDR1 and CDR2 are SGHKS and YYEKEE (reference sequence). The germline V and J ends were trimmed by 1 base and 1 base, with 13 bases remaining between them. This CDR3 has 16 amino acids. The chain employs TRBV5-5 and TRBJ2-3, with D maybe TRBD2 (6 bases). The origin of this receptor is a woman aged 50 to 60 with colorectal cancer. The sequenced sample was PBMCs. The CDR3 protein is CASSLHDGRGTDTQYF. Written as DNA, the CDR3 is TGTGCCAGCAGCTTGCACGACGGGAGAGGCACAGATACGCAGTATTTT.